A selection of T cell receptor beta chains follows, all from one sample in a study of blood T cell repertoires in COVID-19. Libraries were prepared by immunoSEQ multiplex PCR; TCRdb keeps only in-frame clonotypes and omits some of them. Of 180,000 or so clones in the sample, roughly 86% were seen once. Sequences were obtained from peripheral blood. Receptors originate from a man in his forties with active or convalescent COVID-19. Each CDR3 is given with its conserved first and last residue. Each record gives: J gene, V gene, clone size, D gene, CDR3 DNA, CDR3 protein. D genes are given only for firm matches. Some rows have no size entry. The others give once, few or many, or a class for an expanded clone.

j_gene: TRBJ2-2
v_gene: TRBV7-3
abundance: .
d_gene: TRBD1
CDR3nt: TGTGCCAGCAGGCTTACAGGGGCTACCGGGGAGCTGTTTTTT
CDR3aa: CASRLTGATGELFF

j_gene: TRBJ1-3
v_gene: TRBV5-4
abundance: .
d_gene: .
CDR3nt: TGTGCCAGCAGCCCCCTTCCTGGAAACACCATATATTTT
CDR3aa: CASSPLPGNTIYF

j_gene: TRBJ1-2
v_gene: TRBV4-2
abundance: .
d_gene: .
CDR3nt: TGTGCCAGCAGCCAATTAGGGGGAGCCTATGGCTACACCTTC
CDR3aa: CASSQLGGAYGYTF

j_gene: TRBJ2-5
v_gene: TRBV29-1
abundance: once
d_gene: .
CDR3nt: TGCAGCGTTTTTGGCAGGGACCAAGAGACCCAGTACTTC
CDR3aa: CSVFGRDQETQYF

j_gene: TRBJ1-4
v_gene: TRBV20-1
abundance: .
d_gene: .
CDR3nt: TGCAGTGCTAGTGGGGGGGTGGGTGAAAAACTGTTTTTT
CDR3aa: CSASGGVGEKLFF

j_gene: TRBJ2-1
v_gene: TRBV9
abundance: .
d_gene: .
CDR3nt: TGTGCCAGCAGCGTAGCGGGTAGGAGCTCCTACAATGAGCAGTTCTTC
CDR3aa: CASSVAGRSSYNEQFF

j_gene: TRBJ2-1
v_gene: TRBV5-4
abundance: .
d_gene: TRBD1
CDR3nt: TGTGCCAGCAGCAAGACAGGGGCCTTCAATGAGCAGTTCTTC
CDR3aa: CASSKTGAFNEQFF

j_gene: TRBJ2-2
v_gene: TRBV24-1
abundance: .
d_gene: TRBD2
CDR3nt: TGTGCCACCAGTGATTTGAGTCGGGGGGACACCGGGGAGCTGTTTTTT
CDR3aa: CATSDLSRGDTGELFF

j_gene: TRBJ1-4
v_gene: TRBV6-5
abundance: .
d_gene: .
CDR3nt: TGTGCCAGCAGTACCATGACGGGGGTTAATGAAAAACTGTTTTTT
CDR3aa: CASSTMTGVNEKLFF

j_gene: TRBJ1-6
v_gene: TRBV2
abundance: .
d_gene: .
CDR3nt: TGTGCCAGCAAGCAAGATAATTCACCCCTCCACTTT
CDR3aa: CASKQDNSPLHF

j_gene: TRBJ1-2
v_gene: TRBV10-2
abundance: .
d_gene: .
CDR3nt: TGCGCCAGCAGTCCACAGGGTCACGAGGGCTACACCTTC
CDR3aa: CASSPQGHEGYTF

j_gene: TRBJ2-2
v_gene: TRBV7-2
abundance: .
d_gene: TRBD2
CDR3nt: TGTGCCAGCAGCTTAGGGCGGGGGACCGGGGAGCTGTTTTTT
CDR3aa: CASSLGRGTGELFF

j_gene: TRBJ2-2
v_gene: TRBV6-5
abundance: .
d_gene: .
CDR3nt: TGTGCCAGCAGGGGGCCCCTTCTAGGCGGGGAGCTGTTTTTT
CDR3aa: CASRGPLLGGELFF

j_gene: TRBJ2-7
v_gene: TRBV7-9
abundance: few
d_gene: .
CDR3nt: TGTGCCAGCAGCTTACTAGGATCGTACGAGCAGTACTTC
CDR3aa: CASSLLGSYEQYF